Listed below are T cell receptor beta chains from one sample, sequenced in a study of cytomegalovirus exposure and HLA in healthy donors. Produced via immunoSEQ multiplex PCR; TCRdb's table is partial and in-frame only. In the table there are roughly 100,000 clones, more than 75% of which are singletons. The sequenced sample was PBMCs. These receptors came from a woman younger than 30 in good health and CMV-seropositive. Both conserved end residues are part of each CDR3.

j_call,v_call,cdr3_aa
TRBJ2-1,TRBV5-1,CASSLGAGGSHNEQFF
TRBJ1-6,TRBV2,CASSESSTALHF
TRBJ2-7,TRBV6-4,CASSGLGYEQYF
TRBJ2-1,TRBV5-5,CASMSGRAQFF
TRBJ2-3,TRBV10-2,CASRKLAVGTDTQYF
TRBJ1-1,TRBV6-5,CASRGQLNTEAFF
TRBJ1-4,TRBV29-1,CSGGTGANEKLFF
TRBJ2-3,TRBV9,CASSVQWARDTQYF
TRBJ2-7,TRBV6-1,CASSESVAVSYEQYF
TRBJ2-7,TRBV9,CASSVNGRAGYEQYF
TRBJ2-5,TRBV5-6,CASSLAGGLETQYF
TRBJ2-7,TRBV2,CASSEFGGRGNEQYF
TRBJ2-5,TRBV15,CATSRALRQETQYF
TRBJ2-5,TRBV7-2,CASSSGQGPETQYF
TRBJ2-2,TRBV18,CASSPQPPEINTGELFF
TRBJ2-5,TRBV7-3,CASSPVGGQGAQYF
TRBJ1-1,TRBV19,CASSIQSRGAFF
TRBJ2-7,TRBV19,CASSIRTSGSYEQYF
TRBJ2-7,TRBV6-5,CASSWDTSYEQYF
TRBJ2-2,TRBV21-1,CASSLGQGDAGELFF
TRBJ2-3,TRBV7-6,CASSLSGLGADTQYF
TRBJ2-1,TRBV4-1,CASVRGSGSSKDEQFF
TRBJ1-4,TRBV10-3,CAISESGAVNEKLFF
TRBJ1-1,TRBV19,CASSRLIDSTEAFF
TRBJ2-5,TRBV2,CASSDASAGRETQYF
TRBJ2-2,TRBV28,CASSLESGTSGELFF
TRBJ2-3,TRBV7-9,CASSFQPGQGFTDTQYF
TRBJ1-5,TRBV6-1,CASSEAAGTGINQPQHF
TRBJ2-3,TRBV2,CASKGLAGGPSEDTQYF
TRBJ2-3,TRBV6-5,CASSLGLAGGADTQYF
TRBJ1-3,TRBV4-1,CASRNEQGSGNTIYF
TRBJ2-7,TRBV7-8,CASSLGGSFTYEQYF
TRBJ2-1,TRBV9,CASSADTDSYNEQFF
TRBJ2-2,TRBV25-1,CASSEPRAGDGTGELFF
TRBJ1-5,TRBV2,CASAGTVNQPQHF
TRBJ1-4,TRBV5-1,CASSPGQSTNEKLFF
TRBJ2-3,TRBV6-1,CASSPTSGTADTQYF
TRBJ2-7,TRBV6-6,CASSTHLAGDDEQYF
TRBJ2-7,TRBV19,CASSSGRGYEQYF
TRBJ2-7,TRBV9,CASTPGDQLLGEQYF
TRBJ2-7,TRBV19,CASSPVDRGTYEQYF
TRBJ1-2,TRBV5-6,CASSLPPMYYGYTF
TRBJ1-2,TRBV5-1,CASSLAGTGEYGYTF
TRBJ1-5,TRBV5-5,CASSLGDQPQHF
TRBJ2-2,TRBV5-6,CASSLPSGGNTGELFF